This paragraph covers one TCR beta chain sequence. The data are from a study of technical replicates of blood from several donors. The repertoire was sequenced with immunoSEQ multiplex PCR; TCRdb's copy has only in-frame clones and lacks some. The sample contains 95,000 to 100,000 clones, roughly 95% of which appear only once. The CDR3 covers 14 residues. In germline, CDR1 is ENHRY, CDR2 SYGVKD. Losses at the gene ends were 11 bases for V and 4 bases for J; bases not matched to a gene: 10. This TCR was recovered from a human donor in good health. This chain uses TRBV10-3 with TRBJ2-3, with 9 bases that match TRBD2. The sample consisted of T cells isolated from PBMCs. In DNA form, the CDR3 reads TGTGCCTCGGGACTAGCCGGAGGAGCAGATACGCAGTATTTT. It is translated as CASGLAGGADTQYF.